These 32 T cell receptor beta chains were sequenced from one sample in a study of CD8+CD57+ T cells in acquired aplastic anemia (dated by TCRdb to 2016 to 2018). Patients chosen for sequencing had shown expansion of CD8+CD57+ cells by flow cytometry. Instrument used: Illumina HiSeq 2000. Profiling of TCR beta VDJ combinations and CDR3 sequences used genomic DNA as the template. The public reads were quality trimmed at Q25 with fastp and then assembled into clones with MiXCR by TCRdb, keeping productive beta chains. CDR3 protein duplicates are merged, each entry listing the most common genes and DNA. The sample includes under 200,000 distinct CDR3 sequences, with less than 60% observed a single time. 3.2% of the sample belongs to the ten largest clones. The sequencing input was sorted CD4+, CD8+, or CD8+CD57+ T cells (not recorded which) from PBMCs. The receptors derive from a human donor with aplastic anemia.

V usage is TRBV29-1 and J usage is TRBJ2-5; 7 bases map to TRBD1. The CDR3 consists of 14 residues. V lost 4 bases, J lost 3 bases, and 8 bases stayed unmatched. The V gene's germline CDR1 is SQVTM and CDR2 ANQGSEA. The CDR3 DNA reads as TGCAGCGTTGCTACCGGGACAGTGAAAGAGACCCAGTACTTC. Its translation is CSVATGTVKETQYF.

This clonotype was picked up many times. V is TRBV24-1 and J is TRBJ2-5; 11 nucleotides match TRBD1. This CDR3 region has 16 residues. Germline V lookup: CDR1 KGHDR, CDR2 SFDVKD. Trimming took 6 bases from V and 1 from J; bases not matched to a gene: 6. The CDR3 sequence is CATSRGTGGFQETQYF. The CDR3 nucleotides are TGTGCCACCAGTCGGGGGACAGGGGGTTTCCAAGAGACCCAGTACTTC.

To note about this clonotype: The germline gene is not matched at one end of the junction; a read error may be the cause. The chain couples TRBV27 to TRBJ2-1, with D maybe TRBD1 (6 bases). From germline, CDR1 is MNHEY and CDR2 SMNVEV (reference sequence). The CDR3 has 15 residues. CDR3 DNA: TGTGCCAGCAGTTTAACGGCAGGGGAATACAATAAGCAGTTCTTC. The encoded protein is CASSLTAGEYNKQFF.

This clonotype has just a few counts. This may come from a read error, since a much larger clone is one base off. The chain has TRBV2 and TRBJ1-3; a possible D gene is TRBD1 (6 bases). Germline loops: CDR1 SNHLY, CDR2 FYNNEI. The CDR3 length is 18 residues. The CDR3 region is CASSEGVRGRQTGNTIHF. CDR3 coding DNA: TGTGCCAGCAGTGAAGGTGTCAGGGGAAGACAGACCGGAAACACCATACATTTT. Looking up the rest from reference TRBV2 and TRBJ1-3 gives the full variable domain: EPEVTQTPSHQVTQMGQEVILRCVPISNHLYFYWYRQILGQKVEFLVSFYNNEISEKSEIFDDQFSVERPDGSNFTLKIRSTKLEDSAMYFCASSEGVRGRQTGNTIHFGEGSWLTVV.

V and J are TRBV4-1 and TRBJ1-2, with D unresolved. Per the germline V gene, CDR1 is MGHRA and CDR2 is YSYEKL. V dropped 0 bases and J dropped 0 bases, with 8 bases sitting between them. CDR3 size: 15 residues. In nucleotides, the CDR3 is TGCGCCAGCAGCCAAGATCGGGGAGCTAACTATGGCTACACCTTC. It yields the protein CASSQDRGANYGYTF.

This clonotype was seen repeatedly, ten times or more. The CDR3 coding sequence is TGTGCCAGCAGCTTATTTGGCAGGGGATCCGGGGAGCTGTTTTTT. Its protein product is CASSLFGRGSGELFF. This chain links TRBV7-9 with TRBJ2-2; D is perhaps TRBD1 (6 bases). Germline V lookup: CDR1 SEHNR, CDR2 FQNEAQ (reference sequence). The CDR3 is 15 amino acids. V lost 2 bases and J lost 6, with 13 bases in between.

This chain joins TRBV6-1 and TRBJ2-7; D is unresolved. Near its end, the DNA agrees better with TRBJ2-1, so the J call may be wrong. CDR1 MNHNS and CDR2 SASEGT come from the germline V gene. This CDR3 spans 16 amino acids. Written as DNA, the CDR3 is TGTGCCAGCAGTGAAGCAAGGCGGAGCTCCTACAATGAGCAGTTCTTC. Protein product: CASSEARRSSYNEQFF.

This clonotype was counted many times. The CDR3 DNA is TGTGCCAGCAGCTTACGGGAGGGCTACACAGATACGCAGTATTTT. Residues: CASSLREGYTDTQYF. The J gene is TRBJ2-3, the V gene TRBV11-2; 8 bases fit TRBD2. Germline V gene lookup returns CDR1 SGHAT and CDR2 FQNNGV. The CDR3 runs to 15 residues. V shed 2 bases and J 2 bases; nucleotides not matched to a gene: 3.

This clonotype was picked up a small number of times. This chain links TRBV16 with TRBJ1-5; 7 bases are a match to TRBD1. The germline CDR1 and CDR2 sequences are KGHSY and FQNENV. The CDR3 covers 14 residues. V dropped 5 bases and J dropped 1; count of bases not matched to a gene: 2. Here the CDR3 reads CASSGTESNQPQHF. The CDR3 bases are TGTGCCAGCAGCGGGACAGAAAGCAATCAGCCCCAGCATTTT.

V gene TRBV12-3 or TRBV12-4 combines with J gene TRBJ1-6, with TRBD1 matching 8 bases. CDR3 size: 14 residues. The J segment lost 14 bases and the V segment lost 6 bases, leaving 12 bases of the junction unmatched. As DNA, the CDR3 is TGTGCCAGCAGCCGGGGACAGGTCAAATCGGCCCTCCACTTT. This gives the protein CASSRGQVKSALHF.

The sample holds many counts of this clonotype. The rearrangement links TRBV6-1 to TRBJ2-3; 11 nucleotides match TRBD2. V shed 6 bases, J shed 2 bases, and the junction held 1 base outside the gene matches. Germline V gene lookup returns CDR1 MNHNS and CDR2 SASEGT. The CDR3 contains 14 residues. The CDR3 is CASRLAGDTDTQYF. As DNA, the CDR3 is TGTGCCAGCAGACTAGCGGGGGACACAGATACGCAGTATTTT.

V and J are TRBV4-2 and TRBJ2-2; 9 bases are shared with TRBD1. From germline, CDR1 is LGHNA and CDR2 YNFKEQ. The length of the CDR3 is 18 residues. V gave up 2 bases and J gave up 3 bases; unmatched junction bases: 10. The CDR3 here is CASSQTDRGRRDTGELFF. The CDR3 DNA sequence: TGTGCCAGCAGCCAAACGGACAGGGGTAGAAGGGACACCGGGGAGCTGTTTTTT.

This clonotype came up a few times. The chain joins TRBV7-6 to TRBJ2-1; D is undetermined. Trimming left V 4 bases short and J 0 bases short, with 4 bases between. The CDR3 covers 13 residues. CDR1 and CDR2 from the germline V gene are SGHVS and FNYEAQ. CDR3 in DNA: TGTGCCAGCAGCTCGAGCTCCTACAATGAGCAGTTCTTC. Residues: CASSSSSYNEQFF.

A note on this clonotype: One end of the junction fails to match germline, which may point to a read error. This chain joins TRBV10-3 and TRBJ1-2, with unresolved D. This CDR3 has 13 residues. The germline CDR1 and CDR2 sequences are ENHRY and SYGVKD. DNA of the CDR3: TGTACCATCAGTGACGGACGGAGAGATGGCTATGCCTTC. It encodes CTISDGRRDGYAF.

This clonotype was seen once. At one of its ends the junction is not consistent with the germline gene, which may arise from a read error. V usage is TRBV20-1 and J usage is TRBJ2-6, with D uncertain. This CDR3 is 15 amino acids long. Germline values: CDR1 DFQATT, CDR2 SNEGSKA (reference sequence). CDR3 sequence reads: CSARAQVSGANVLTF. DNA for the CDR3: TGTAGTGCTAGAGCTCAGGTCTCTGGGGCCAACGTCCTGACTTTC.

The sample holds many counts of this clonotype. The chain uses TRBV5-4 and TRBJ1-1; D not certain. Germline CDR1 is SGHNT and CDR2 is YYREEE (reference sequence). V was cut by 4 bases and J by 4 bases, with 11 bases left in between. This CDR3 spans 13 amino acids. The CDR3 DNA follows: TGTGCCAGCAGCGGGGTAGTAGGCACTGAAGCTTTCTTT. This translates into CASSGVVGTEAFF.

This clonotype occurred many times. The V call is TRBV20-1, the J call TRBJ1-5; D is uncertain. This CDR3 is 14 amino acids long. Looked up from germline, CDR1 is DFQATT and CDR2 is SNEGSKA (reference sequence). V lost 3 bases and J lost 2, with 11 bases in between. The CDR3 loop reads CSASPSYGNQPQHF. CDR3 coding DNA: TGCAGTGCTAGCCCGAGTTATGGCAATCAGCCCCAGCATTTT.

The V and J genes are TRBV5-1 and TRBJ2-2; D is perhaps TRBD1 (5 bases). Germline CDR1 is SGHRS and CDR2 is YFSETQ. The CDR3 is 12 amino acids. V was clipped by 7 bases and J by 6 bases, with 10 bases between them. CDR3 amino acids: CASGLGAGELFF. The DNA for the CDR3 is TGCGCCAGCGGCCTAGGGGCCGGGGAGCTGTTTTTT.

This clonotype was seen repeatedly, ten times or more. This sequence joins TRBV14 and TRBJ2-7; TRBD1 is a possible D gene (5 bases). The CDR3 is 12 amino acids. Trimming took 5 bases from V and 4 from J, leaving 9 bases between them. The germline V gene encodes CDR1 SGHDN and CDR2 FVKESK. The CDR3 region has the DNA TGTGCCAGCAGCGCAGGGAATTACGAGCAGTACTTC. This gives the protein CASSAGNYEQYF.

In the case of this clonotype: Given a much more abundant clone one base away, this may be a read error. V is TRBV10-3 and J is TRBJ1-1, with unresolved D. The germline CDR1 and CDR2 sequences are ENHRY and SYGVKD. The CDR3 spans 14 residues. Trimming removed 4 bases at V and 4 bases at J, with 13 bases between. In DNA, the CDR3 is TGTGCCATCAGTGGGGTTAGGAGCGGCACTGAAGCTTTCTTT. It is translated as CAISGVRSGTEAFF.

This chain links TRBV5-1 with TRBJ1-4; the D gene is possibly TRBD1 (5 bases). The CDR3 is 16 amino acids. The V end lost 4 bases, the J end lost 4 bases, and 17 bases lay between the germline ends. Germline V CDR1 and CDR2: SGHRS, YFSETQ. CDR3 protein: CASSQTPGRFNEKLFF. In nucleotides, the CDR3 is TGCGCCAGCAGCCAGACTCCGGGACGCTTTAATGAAAAACTGTTTTTT. Drawing the rest from reference TRBV5-1 and TRBJ1-4, the complete variable domain is KAGVTQTPRYLIKTRGQQVTLSCSPISGHRSVSWYQQTPGQGLQFLFEYFSETQRNKGNFPGRFSGRQFSNSRSEMNVSTLELGDSALYLCASSQTPGRFNEKLFFGSGTQLSVL.

This sequence joins TRBV7-7 and TRBJ2-5, with D perhaps matching TRBD1 (6 bases). V gave up 8 bases and J gave up 3 bases, with 13 bases separating them. Germline V gene sequence: CDR1 SSHAT, CDR2 FNYEAQ (reference sequence). CDR3 size: 13 residues. The CDR3, as DNA: TGTGCCAGCGGGAAGGGGGTGGAAGAGACCCAGTACTTC. Encoded protein: CASGKGVEETQYF.

This clonotype has at least ten counts. The chain joins TRBV6-1 to TRBJ1-3; maybe TRBD1 (5 bases). The V end lost 6 bases, the J end lost 4 bases, and 13 bases lay between the germline ends. In germline, CDR1 is MNHNS, CDR2 SASEGT. The CDR3 length is 14 residues. The CDR3, as DNA: TGTGCCAGCAGAAGCCAGGGATCCGGAAACACCATATATTTT. Protein: CASRSQGSGNTIYF.

This clonotype was counted many times. The V gene is TRBV25-1, the J gene TRBJ1-2; 7 bases line up with TRBD1. CDR1 and CDR2 from the germline V gene are MGHDK and SYGVNS. This CDR3 has 14 amino acids. V shed 2 bases and J 3 bases; nucleotides not matched to a gene: 3. The CDR3 nucleotides are TGTGCCAGCAGTGAAGGGACAGCGCACTATGGCTACACCTTC. This encodes CASSEGTAHYGYTF.

In its sample, this clonotype was seen many times. The chain has TRBV15 and TRBJ1-5, with D tentatively TRBD1 (6 bases). The V and J ends lost 3 bases and 11 bases respectively, with 17 bases between them. The CDR3 totals 14 residues. The germline gives CDR1 LNHNV, CDR2 YYDKDF (reference sequence). This chain's CDR3 is CATSSHWTVVSQHF. The CDR3 region has the DNA TGTGCCACCAGCAGCCACTGGACAGTTGTGTCCCAGCATTTT. Full variable domain (missing parts from reference TRBV15 and TRBJ1-5): DAMVIQNPRYQVTQFGKPVTLSCSQTLNHNVMYWYQQKSSQAPKLLFHYYDKDFNNEADTPDNFQSRRPNTSFCFLDIRSPGLGDTAMYLCATSSHWTVVSQHFGDGTRLSIL.

V gene TRBV7-2 combines with J gene TRBJ1-1; D might be TRBD1 (5 bases). V lost 6 bases and J lost 6, with 14 bases in between. The CDR3 consists of 13 residues. CDR1 is SGHTA and CDR2 is FQGNSA in the germline V gene. This CDR3 reads CASRLGTSAEAFF. The DNA for the CDR3 is TGTGCCAGCAGGCTTGGGACGTCTGCTGAAGCTTTCTTT. Combining the CDR3 with reference TRBV7-2 and TRBJ1-1 gives the whole variable domain GAGVSQSPSNKVTEKGKDVELRCDPISGHTALYWYRQSLGQGLEFLIYFQGNSAPDKSGLPSDRFSAERTGGSVSTLTIQRTQQEDSAVYLCASRLGTSAEAFFGQGTRLTVV.

V is TRBV10-3 and J is TRBJ2-1, with D perhaps being TRBD1 or TRBD2 (5 bases each). CDR3 length: 17 amino acids. Germline V gene data show CDR1 as ENHRY and CDR2 as SYGVKD. V lost 0 bases and J lost 4, with 16 bases in between. The CDR3 protein is CAISESGSGRRYNEQFF. CDR3 coding DNA: TGTGCCATCAGTGAGTCGGGGTCAGGGCGGAGGTACAATGAGCAGTTCTTC.

By sample fraction, this clonotype is medium-sized. The chain joins TRBV15 to TRBJ1-2; 9 bases match TRBD1. Germline CDR1 and CDR2: LNHNV and YYDKDF (reference sequence). The CDR3 has 13 residues. Trimming removed 5 bases from V and 9 bases from J; junction bases left unmatched: 7. In DNA, the CDR3 is TGTGCCACCAGCGGCCAAGGACAGGGGAGCTACACCTTC. This codes for CATSGQGQGSYTF.

Ten or more counts support this clonotype. The V and J genes are TRBV4-2 and TRBJ1-1, with D uncertain. The germline CDR1 and CDR2 sequences are LGHNA and YNFKEQ. Trimming left V 4 bases short and J 4 bases short, with 16 bases between. The CDR3 spans 15 residues. The CDR3 loop reads CASSPGSEGGTEAFF. The CDR3 DNA follows: TGTGCCAGCAGCCCGGGGTCGGAAGGAGGCACTGAAGCTTTCTTT.

The J gene is TRBJ2-3, the V gene TRBV2; the D is unclear. The germline CDR1 and CDR2 sequences are SNHLY and FYNNEI. Trimming shortened V by 4 bases and J by 0 bases, and 11 bases separated the two germline ends. There are 15 residues in the CDR3. In DNA form, the CDR3 reads TGTGCCAGCAGTGTGCCGGATACTAGCACAGATACGCAGTATTTT. This codes for CASSVPDTSTDTQYF.

To note about this clonotype: Its ends do not fully match the called genes, so a read error is possible. V usage is TRBV10-3 and J usage is TRBJ2-2; possibly TRBD2 for D (5 bases). The CDR3 loop spans 12 amino acids. Germline assignment: CDR1 ENHRY and CDR2 SYGVKD. CDR3 DNA sequence: TGTGCCACTAGGAAAGGCACCGGGGAGCCGTTTTTC. Translation: CATRKGTGEPFF.

This clonotype was seen repeatedly, ten times or more. The rearrangement uses TRBV12-3 or TRBV12-4 and TRBJ2-7, with D perhaps matching TRBD2 (7 bases). With 2 bases removed from V and 2 bases from J, the gap between germline ends came to 10 bases. CDR3 length: 14 amino acids. The CDR3 region has the DNA TGTGCCAGCAGTTTATTAGGGGGGGCCTACGAGCAGTACTTC. Translation: CASSLLGGAYEQYF.